What follows describes a single T cell receptor (beta chain). Its antigen is not known. Clones were read by immunoSEQ multiplex PCR, and TCRdb kept only the in-frame ones, dropping some. The sample contains around 120,000 clones, approximately 88% of which appear only once. The data are from a study of T cell responses to AZD1222 COVID-19 vaccine. General study findings and limits: Spike-specific TCR breadth and depth grew following two AZD1222 doses.

CDR3 size: 15 residues. Germline V lookup: CDR1 SGHNT, CDR2 YYREEE (reference sequence). Trimming shortened V by 4 bases and J by 6 bases, and 16 bases separated the two germline ends. The rearrangement links TRBV5-4 to TRBJ1-4, with D unresolved. This clonotype was sampled from an adult in good health. The input for sequencing was peripheral blood, taken on day 0 of MenACWY control vaccination. CDR3: CASSGGLGSDEKLFF. DNA for the CDR3: TGTGCCAGCAGCGGCGGTCTAGGTTCGGATGAAAAACTGTTTTTT.